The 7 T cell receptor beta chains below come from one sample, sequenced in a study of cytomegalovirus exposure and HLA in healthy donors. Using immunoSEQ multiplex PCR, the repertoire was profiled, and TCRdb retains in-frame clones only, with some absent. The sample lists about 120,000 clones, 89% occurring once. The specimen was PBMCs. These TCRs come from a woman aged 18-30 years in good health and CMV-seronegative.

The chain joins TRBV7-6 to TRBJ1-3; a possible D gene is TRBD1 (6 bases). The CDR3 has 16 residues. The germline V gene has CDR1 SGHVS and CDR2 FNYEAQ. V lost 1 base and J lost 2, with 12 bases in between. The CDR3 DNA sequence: TGTGCCAGCAGCTTAGGTATCAGGGGTGCTGGAAACACCATATATTTT. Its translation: CASSLGIRGAGNTIYF.

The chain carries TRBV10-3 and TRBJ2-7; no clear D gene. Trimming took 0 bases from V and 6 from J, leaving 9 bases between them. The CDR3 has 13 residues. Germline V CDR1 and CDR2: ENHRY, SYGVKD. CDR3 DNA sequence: TGTGCCATCAGTGAGTCCGGAGTGTTCGAGCAGTACTTC. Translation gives CAISESGVFEQYF.

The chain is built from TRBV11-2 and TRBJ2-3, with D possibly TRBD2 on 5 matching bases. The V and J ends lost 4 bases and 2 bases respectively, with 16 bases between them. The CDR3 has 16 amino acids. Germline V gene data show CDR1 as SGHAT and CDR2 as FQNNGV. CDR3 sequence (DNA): TGTGCCAGCAGCTCTCTCGAAGAGGGTTTCACAGATACGCAGTATTTT. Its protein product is CASSSLEEGFTDTQYF.

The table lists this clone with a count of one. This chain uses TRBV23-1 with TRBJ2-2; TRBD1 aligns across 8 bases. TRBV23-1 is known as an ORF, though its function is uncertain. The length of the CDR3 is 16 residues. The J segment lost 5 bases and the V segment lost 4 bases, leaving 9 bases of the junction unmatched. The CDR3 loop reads CASSLCRGRGTGELFF. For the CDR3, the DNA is TGCGCCAGCAGTCTTTGCAGGGGGCGGGGAACCGGGGAGCTGTTTTTT.

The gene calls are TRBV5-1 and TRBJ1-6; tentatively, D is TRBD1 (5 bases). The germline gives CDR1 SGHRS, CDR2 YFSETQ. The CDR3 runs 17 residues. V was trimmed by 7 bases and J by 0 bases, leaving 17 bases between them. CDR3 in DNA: TGCGCCAGCCAAAGGGGCCGAACTCGCTCCTATAATTCACCCCTCCACTTT. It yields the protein CASQRGRTRSYNSPLHF.

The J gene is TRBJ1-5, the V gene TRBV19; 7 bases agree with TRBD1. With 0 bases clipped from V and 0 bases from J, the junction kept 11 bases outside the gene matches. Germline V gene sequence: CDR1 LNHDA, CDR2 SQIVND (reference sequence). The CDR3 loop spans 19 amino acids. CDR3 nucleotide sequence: TGTGCCAGTAGTATAGACCATCTCCCTGGGACAGATAGCAATCAGCCCCAGCATTTT. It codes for CASSIDHLPGTDSNQPQHF.

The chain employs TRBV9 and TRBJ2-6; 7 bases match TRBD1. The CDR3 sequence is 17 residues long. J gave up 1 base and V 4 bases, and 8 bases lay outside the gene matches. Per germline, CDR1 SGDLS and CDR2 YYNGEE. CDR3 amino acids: CASSLNDRVSGANVLTF. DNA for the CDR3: TGTGCCAGCAGCTTAAACGACAGGGTTTCTGGGGCCAACGTCCTGACTTTC.